This T cell receptor (beta chain) was retrieved from a study of blood T cell repertoires in COVID-19 (dated by TCRdb to 2020 to 2021). Describing the broader study: Samples from collaborators originated in the United States, Italy and Spain and spanned both the acute and convalescent phases of COVID-19. Samples came from the ongoing ImmuneRACE study (first 160 participants) plus 1,254 subjects from 6 global collaborators. The material from the prospective study consisted of cDNA or gDNA derived from T cells, B-cell-depleted T cells, or PBMCs. Sample metadata almost always included a de-identified subject ID, COVID-19 status, age in years and sex. Where available, HLA class I and class II types were taken from metadata supplied by the sample provider and were not determined by assay-based typing. The repertoires were released in a freely available public database intended as a resource for research on the immune response to SARS-CoV-2. Subjects who had been exposed to COVID-19, were actively infected with it, or had recovered from it provided the deeply sampled blood TCRbeta repertoires that made up the dataset. Paper-wide results and their limitations: The quantity of clinical and demographic metadata differed by source and by participant and was supplied without curation.

On this clone: Its antigen is currently not known. No base qualities exist here, and no much larger clone lies one base off it.

V trim: 7 bases; J trim: 11 bases; unmatched bases: 14. Taken from cysteine to phenylalanine, the CDR3 has 14 residues. The retained sequence is limited to the CDR3, 42 bases, with the frame set at the first base. Based on the germline V gene, the CDR1 and CDR2 sequences are MNHEY and SVGAGI. Each collaborating institution followed its own protocols to collect whole blood in K2EDTA tubes. For TCRbeta analysis, collaborator samples were shipped as frozen whole blood, as isolated PBMCs, or as DNA extracted from either sample type. The immunoSEQ Assay, a bias-controlled multiplex PCR, was used to amplify TCRbeta CDR3 regions from genomic DNA. Under the source paper's analysis protocol: Within the assay, amplification of reference gene primers was used to estimate how many nucleated cells each sample contained. To quantify the absolute abundance of each unique TCRbeta CDR3 rearrangement, sequence reads were collapsed and filtered. For each sample, productive Simpson clonality was calculated as the square root of Simpson's diversity index across productive rearrangements. This is the immuneACCESS table as TCRdb keeps it, with only in-frame sequences that have V and J called. A part of the clones is gone; compared with another copy, unresolved V genes explain less than half, and the rest is unexplained. V and J calls and clone size come straight from that table; D and trimming were deduced from the DNA. The sample contains tens of thousands of clones, 75% to 90% of them found a single time. The top ten constitute about 5.3% of the sample.

The rearrangement combines TRBV6-5 with TRBJ2-1, and 7 bases in between align with TRBD1. This TCR derives from a man aged 45-60 years with active COVID-19. The sequenced sample was peripheral blood. The CDR3: CASKQGPSNRQQFF. The nucleotides read TGTGCCAGCAAACAGGGGCCATCTAACAGGCAGCAGTTCTTC.